The 16 T cell receptor beta chains below were found in one sample sequenced in a study of blood T cells in healthy people across ages (dated by TCRdb to the mid-2010s). Library preparation employed 5' RACE. These reads were obtained on an Illumina HiSeq 2500. The second PCR ran for about 6 to 12 cycles and used a J-beta primer mix along with a sample-barcoded 5' primer. TCRdb trimmed public reads at Q25 via fastp, called clones via MiXCR and kept in-frame beta chains. Rows matching on CDR3 protein sequence are summarized as one entry with the most common DNA and genes. The sample has some 730,000 distinct CDR3 sequences on record, approximately 21% of them singletons. The biggest ten clones account for around 21% of the sample. The sequencing sample was made of blood. The receptor source for this set is a man aged 65-85 years in good health.

The genes are TRBV10-3 and TRBJ2-7; the D gene is possibly TRBD2 (6 bases). CDR1 and CDR2 (germline): ENHRY, SYGVKD. The CDR3 is made up of 14 amino acids. The V and J ends lost 2 bases and 0 bases respectively, with 8 bases between them. The CDR3 reads CAISEAGISYEQYF. CDR3 nucleotides: TGTGCCATCAGTGAGGCGGGGATCTCCTACGAGCAGTACTTC.

The rearrangement uses TRBV7-9 and TRBJ1-2, with D maybe TRBD1 (6 bases). Germline lookup yields CDR1 SEHNR and CDR2 FQNEAQ (reference sequence). Between the trimmed V and J ends, which lost 1 base and 5 bases, there was a span of 14 bases. The CDR3 contains 15 residues. The chain's CDR3 is CASSLVKDSHYGYTF. CDR3 in DNA: TGTGCCAGCAGCTTAGTAAAGGACAGCCATTATGGCTACACCTTC.

This chain joins TRBV5-1 and TRBJ1-1; weak D call: TRBD1 (6 bases). The germline gives CDR1 SGHRS, CDR2 YFSETQ. Trimming stripped 5 bases from V and 4 bases from J, with 12 bases between. There are 13 residues in the CDR3. DNA for the CDR3: TGCGCCAGCAGTTCGGGGGGCCCCACTGAAGCTTTCTTT. This codes for CASSSGGPTEAFF.

The chain couples TRBV24-1 to TRBJ2-2; 10 bases line up with TRBD1. V trimming: 9 bases; J trimming: 7 bases; junction bases outside the gene matches: 13. The germline gives CDR1 KGHDR, CDR2 SFDVKD. The CDR3 contains 16 residues. CDR3 DNA sequence: TGTGCCACCGAGGCATTCGGGACAGGGGATCACGGGGAGCTGTTTTTT. Translation: CATEAFGTGDHGELFF.

Ten or more counts support this clonotype. The V and J genes are TRBV5-5 and TRBJ2-7; D not certain. The CDR3 has 10 amino acids. Trimming removed 2 bases from V and 6 bases from J, with 3 bases in between. Looked up from germline, CDR1 is SGHKS and CDR2 is YYEKEE (reference sequence). The CDR3 reads CASSFGEQYV. The CDR3 DNA follows: TGTGCCAGCAGCTTTGGCGAGCAGTACGTC.

This clonotype has more than one count but fewer than ten. The chain carries TRBV20-1 and TRBJ1-4; maybe TRBD1 (5 bases). Trimming pared 2 bases from V and 7 bases from J, leaving 14 bases between. CDR1 is DFQATT and CDR2 is SNEGSKA in the germline V gene (reference sequence). This CDR3 is built from 14 residues. The CDR3 bases are TGCAGTGCTAGAAGACCCGCTGGGGGTGAAAAACTGTTTTTT. It encodes CSARRPAGGEKLFF.

The chain links TRBV6-5 to TRBJ2-7; 8 nucleotides line up with TRBD1. The CDR3 contains 17 residues. Germline V gene lookup returns CDR1 MNHEY and CDR2 SVGAGI. Written as DNA, the CDR3 is TGTGCCAGCAGTTACTCTGCGGGACAGGCCTCTTTCTACGAGCAGTACGTT. Its protein is CASSYSAGQASFYEQYV.

At least ten counts were recorded for this clonotype. V is TRBV7-2 and J is TRBJ2-7; the match to TRBD2 covers 11 bases. CDR3 size: 15 residues. In germline, CDR1 is SGHTA, CDR2 FQGNSA. V trimming: 6 bases; J trimming: 0 bases; junction bases outside the gene matches: 4. This chain's CDR3 is CASSQLAGASYEQYV. The CDR3 nucleotides read TGTGCCAGCAGTCAACTAGCGGGAGCCTCCTACGAGCAGTACGTC.

This sequence joins TRBV5-1 and TRBJ1-1; a weak D match, TRBD1 (6 bases). V lost 3 bases and J 5 bases, leaving 14 bases between the germline ends. Germline values: CDR1 SGHRS, CDR2 YFSETQ. CDR3 size: 14 residues. The CDR3 DNA is TGCGCCAGCAGCTCTATTACAGGGTGGACTGAAGCTTTCTTT. It encodes CASSSITGWTEAFF.

Comments on this clonotype: One end of the junction fails to match germline, which may point to a read error. The rearrangement links TRBV27 to TRBJ2-1, with no clear D. The tail of the sequence fits TRBJ2-7 better, so the J call may be wrong. The CDR3 runs 13 residues. CDR1 and CDR2 (germline): MNHEY, SMNVEV (reference sequence). The DNA for the CDR3 is TGTACCAGCATCTCGCCAGTTACCTACGAGCAGTACTTC. Amino acids: CTSISPVTYEQYF.

Only a few counts were recorded for this clonotype. The rearrangement links TRBV27 to TRBJ2-1, with 10 bases identical to TRBD2. The CDR3 totals 15 residues. Germline trimming cut 7 bases from V and 4 bases from J; bases unmatched to any gene: 7. The germline gives CDR1 MNHEY, CDR2 SMNVEV (reference sequence). CDR3 amino acids: CASTSGLAVYNEQFF. Written as DNA, the CDR3 is TGTGCCAGCACTTCTGGACTAGCGGTATACAATGAGCAGTTCTTC.

The V and J genes are TRBV6-6 and TRBJ1-5; D not certain. Germline V gene lookup returns CDR1 MNHNY and CDR2 SVGAGI (reference sequence). Trimming took off 7 bases at V and 6 bases at J, with 10 bases between the two ends. This CDR3 is 12 amino acids long. CDR3 protein: CASNGFGQPQHF. The CDR3 region has the DNA TGTGCCAGCAACGGGTTTGGTCAGCCCCAGCATTTT.

This clonotype occurred many times. The J gene is TRBJ1-2, the V gene TRBV7-9; TRBD1 is a possible D gene (5 bases). Germline CDR1 reads SEHNR; CDR2 reads FQNEAQ (reference sequence). There are 12 residues in the CDR3. The V and J ends lost 8 bases and 4 bases respectively, with 11 bases between them. The CDR3 DNA reads as TGTGCCAGCCGCCCGGACACCTATGGCTACACCTTC. Its protein is CASRPDTYGYTF.

This clonotype occurred a few times. The chain is built from TRBV12-3 or TRBV12-4 and TRBJ1-1; tentative D call: TRBD1 (5 bases). This CDR3 is 13 amino acids long. Trimming removed 3 bases from V and 7 bases from J, with 12 bases in between. CDR3 coding DNA: TGTGCCAGCAGTTTTACGGGGGGTGGTGAAGCTTTCTTT. This sequence encodes CASSFTGGGEAFF.

The gene calls are TRBV7-3 and TRBJ2-2; no clear D gene. V lost 2 bases and J lost 0, with 10 bases in between. The CDR3 loop spans 16 amino acids. Germline-derived CDR1 and CDR2 are SGHTA and FQGTGA. CDR3 amino acids: CASSLVPFANTGELFF. The CDR3 DNA sequence: TGTGCCAGCAGCTTAGTACCATTCGCGAACACCGGGGAGCTGTTTTTT.

The chain carries TRBV12-3 or TRBV12-4 and TRBJ2-5, with TRBD1 matching 7 bases. TRBJ2-7 explains the end of the DNA better; the J call may be wrong. This CDR3 contains 15 residues. The CDR3 DNA reads TGTGCCAGCAGTAAACAGGGGAGACTAATGTTCGAGCAGTACGTC. Its translation: CASSKQGRLMFEQYV.